This T cell receptor beta chain was sequenced during a study of cytomegalovirus exposure and HLA in healthy donors. PCR primers comprised 60 Vbeta and 13 Jbeta primers. TCRdb keeps only in-frame clones here, not all; method: immunoSEQ multiplex PCR. This table holds roughly 150,000 clones, roughly 80% found once. Study-wide results and limits: Cytomegalovirus-associated status was assigned to 164 TCR beta chains.

As concerns this clone: Its antigen is as yet unknown.

When sampled, the donors appeared nominally healthy, though they likely had unrecorded immune exposures. Specimen: PBMCs. The receptor comes from a boy aged 2 to 10 in good health and CMV-seronegative.

The chain's CDR3 is CASSQGRGGISYEQYF. CDR3 sequence (DNA): TGCGCCAGCAGCCAGGGCCGAGGGGGCATCAGCTACGAGCAGTACTTC. This sequence joins TRBV4-3 and TRBJ2-5; TRBD1 aligns across 7 bases. The J call may be incorrect, as the DNA end agrees better with TRBJ2-7. Germline lookup yields CDR1 LGHNA and CDR2 YSLEER. CDR3 length: 16 amino acids.